The 32 T cell receptor beta chains listed next were all sequenced from one sample in a study of blood T cells in healthy people across ages. A J-beta primer mix and a sample-barcoded 5' primer were used in a second PCR of roughly 6 to 11 cycles. MiXCR was run by TCRdb on the 5' RACE reads, yielding one entry per CDR3 protein. The sample includes 1.5 million to 2 million distinct CDR3 sequences, under 30% seen only once; the top ten take 7.7%. The sequencing sample was made of blood. These receptors were obtained from a woman aged 25 to 45 in good health.

In DNA, the CDR3 is TGTGCCAGCAGCCAATCTGACTTGAGGCAGTACTTC. Protein product: CASSQSDLRQYF. The chain recombines TRBV16 with TRBJ2-7; no firm D call. The CDR3 has 12 amino acids. V gave up 0 bases and J gave up 9 bases, with 9 bases separating them. Germline V gene data show CDR1 as KGHSY and CDR2 as FQNENV.

Notes on this clonotype: At one boundary the junction diverges from the germline segment, which might be a read error. The rearrangement joins TRBV10-3 to TRBJ2-5; 7 bases align to TRBD2. Germline assignment: CDR1 ENHRY and CDR2 SYGVKD. This CDR3 comprises 14 residues. The CDR3 DNA reads TGTGCCATCAGTGGGGCGGGAGCCAAAGAGACCCAGGACTTC. Its translation: CAISGAGAKETQDF.

Comments on this clonotype: One junction end does not reproduce the germline sequence, and a read error may be involved. This sequence joins TRBV6-5 and TRBJ2-6; 8 bases align to TRBD1. CDR1 is MNHEY and CDR2 is SVGAGI in the germline V gene. This CDR3 has 17 amino acids. CDR3 protein: CASNYRGVPSGANVLTF. Here the CDR3 DNA reads TGTGCCAGCAATTACAGGGGGGTCCCGTCTGGGGCCAACGTCCTGACTTTC.

This clonotype was seen more than once but under ten times. V gene TRBV9 combines with J gene TRBJ2-5, with no clear D. V lost 0 bases to trimming and J lost 5 bases, with 11 bases between them. The V gene's germline CDR1 is SGDLS and CDR2 YYNGEE. There are 14 residues in the CDR3. This CDR3 is CASSVDTVGETQYF. DNA for the CDR3: TGTGCCAGCAGCGTAGATACAGTGGGGGAGACCCAGTACTTC.

This clonotype showed up many times. The rearrangement links TRBV12-3 or TRBV12-4 to TRBJ2-3, with a possible D match to TRBD1 (5 bases). The CDR3 extends over 12 amino acids. Trimming left V 6 bases short and J 4 bases short, with 8 bases between. The CDR3 region is CASSRRADTQYF. CDR3 DNA: TGTGCCAGCAGCCGCAGGGCAGATACGCAGTATTTT.

V usage is TRBV12-3 or TRBV12-4 and J usage is TRBJ2-2; D perhaps matches TRBD2 (6 bases). The ends were cut back, 7 bases at V and 2 bases at J, with 11 bases in the middle. The CDR3 consists of 14 residues. CDR3 bases: TGTGCCAGCACCAAGACTAGAAACACCGGGGAGCTGTTTTTT. As protein: CASTKTRNTGELFF.

This clonotype was observed at least ten times. The rearrangement uses TRBV28 and TRBJ2-7; 11 positions match TRBD1. J lost 3 bases, V lost 4 bases, and 5 bases had no gene match. CDR1 is MDHEN and CDR2 is SYDVKM in the germline V gene. The CDR3 extends over 15 amino acids. Here the CDR3 DNA reads TGTGCCAGCAGTTCGGCCGGGACAGGGGGCTACGAGCAGTACTTC. It yields the protein CASSSAGTGGYEQYF.

A note on this clonotype: This clone may be a read error of a much larger clone one base away. V is TRBV7-2 and J is TRBJ2-7; 9 bases fit TRBD2. In germline, CDR1 is SGHTA, CDR2 FQGNSA. The CDR3 has 17 amino acids. Unmatched junction bases numbered 15, after V lost 5 bases and J lost 4 bases. The CDR3 reads CASSPTARRGGLYEQYF. CDR3 DNA sequence: TGTGCCAGCAGCCCCACTGCAAGGCGGGGGGGCCTATACGAGCAGTACTTC. The full variable domain, its missing parts supplied by reference TRBV7-2 and TRBJ2-7, is GAGVSQSPSNKVTEKGKDVELRCDPISGHTALYWYRQSLGQGLEFLIYFQGNSAPDKSGLPSDRFSAERTGGSVSTLTIQRTQQEDSAVYLCASSPTARRGGLYEQYFGPGTRLTVT.

This clonotype was picked up a small number of times. This chain joins TRBV5-5 and TRBJ2-7; D might be TRBD2 (5 bases). The CDR3 has 17 residues. CDR1 is SGHKS and CDR2 is YYEKEE in the germline V gene (reference sequence). Trimming pared 4 bases from V and 0 bases from J, leaving 20 bases between. The CDR3 nucleotides read TGTGCCAGCAGCAGAGGAGGTGCAAAGTACGACTCCTACGAGCAGTACTTC. Its translation is CASSRGGAKYDSYEQYF. Drawing the rest from reference TRBV5-5 and TRBJ2-7, the complete variable domain is DAGVTQSPTHLIKTRGQQVTLRCSPISGHKSVSWYQQVLGQGPQFIFQYYEKEERGRGNFPDRFSARQFPNYSSELNVNALLLGDSALYLCASSRGGAKYDSYEQYFGPGTRLTVT.

The chain couples TRBV7-3 to TRBJ2-5, with a weak D call TRBD2 (6 bases). Germline CDR1 reads SGHTA; CDR2 reads FQGTGA. The V and J ends lost 5 bases and 5 bases respectively, with 15 bases between them. The CDR3 spans 14 residues. DNA of the CDR3: TGTGCCAGCAGCCAAGGGACTTCGAGGGAGACCCAGTACTTC. Translating it yields CASSQGTSRETQYF. The whole variable domain, remainder taken from reference TRBV7-3 and TRBJ2-5, is GAGVSQTPSNKVTEKGKYVELRCDPISGHTALYWYRQSLGQGPEFLIYFQGTGAADDSGLPNDRFFAVRPEGSVSTLKIQRTERGDSAVYLCASSQGTSRETQYFGPGTRLLVL.

The chain joins TRBV18 to TRBJ2-2; TRBD1 agrees at 7 bases. The CDR3 contains 14 residues. The germline V gene has CDR1 KGHSH and CDR2 LQKENI. V lost 5 bases, J lost 9 bases, and 9 bases stayed unmatched. CDR3 amino acids: CASSSRQGDRELFF. DNA of the CDR3: TGTGCCAGCTCATCCCGGCAGGGGGATCGGGAGCTGTTTTTT. The full variable domain, its missing parts supplied by reference TRBV18 and TRBJ2-2, is NAGVMQNPRHLVRRRGQEARLRCSPMKGHSHVYWYRQLPEEGLKFMVYLQKENIIDESGMPKERFSAEFPKEGPSILRIQQVVRGDSAAYFCASSSRQGDRELFFGEGSRLTVL.

The chain has TRBV7-9 and TRBJ1-5, with 8 bases aligning to TRBD1. This CDR3 comprises 14 residues. J lost 6 bases, V lost 4 bases, and 5 bases had no gene match. The germline V gene has CDR1 SEHNR and CDR2 FQNEAQ (reference sequence). CDR3: CASSSRQGTQPQHF. CDR3 nucleotide sequence: TGTGCCAGCAGCTCGAGACAGGGGACTCAGCCCCAGCATTTT.

The table lists this clonotype with many counts. This chain links TRBV20-1 with TRBJ2-7, with D uncertain. Germline CDR1 reads DFQATT; CDR2 reads SNEGSKA (reference sequence). V was trimmed by 7 bases and J by 6 bases, leaving 13 bases between them. This CDR3 is built from 11 residues. The CDR3 sequence: CSGTNAREQYF. CDR3 coding DNA: TGCAGTGGAACAAACGCTCGCGAGCAGTACTTC.

This clonotype has a handful of counts. This chain joins TRBV28 and TRBJ1-1; possible D gene TRBD1, 5 bases. The CDR3 runs 12 residues. V was trimmed by 1 base and J by 11 bases, leaving 11 bases between them. Germline values: CDR1 MDHEN, CDR2 SYDVKM. CDR3 bases: TGTGCCAGCAGTTTATTACAGGCTTTGGCTTTCTTT. This sequence encodes CASSLLQALAFF.

The chain recombines TRBV5-1 with TRBJ1-4; D ambiguous. Deletions cut 4 bases from V and 7 bases from J, with 14 bases between. Germline CDR1 is SGHRS and CDR2 is YFSETQ. This CDR3 has 14 amino acids. DNA for the CDR3: TGCGCCAGCAGCCGGCCGGACGCGGGTGAAAAACTGTTTTTT. Translation: CASSRPDAGEKLFF. Combining the CDR3 with reference TRBV5-1 and TRBJ1-4 gives the whole variable domain KAGVTQTPRYLIKTRGQQVTLSCSPISGHRSVSWYQQTPGQGLQFLFEYFSETQRNKGNFPGRFSGRQFSNSRSEMNVSTLELGDSALYLCASSRPDAGEKLFFGSGTQLSVL.

This clonotype was detected only a few times. The chain employs TRBV20-1 and TRBJ2-1, with TRBD1 matching 9 bases. The trim removed 0 bases at V and 0 bases at J, leaving 3 bases unmatched. CDR1 and CDR2 (germline): DFQATT, SNEGSKA (reference sequence). The CDR3 runs to 16 residues. The DNA for the CDR3 is TGCAGTGCTAGAGATCTGACAGGGGGCTCCTACAATGAGCAGTTCTTC. As protein: CSARDLTGGSYNEQFF.

This clonotype was recorded a few times. The chain uses TRBV20-1 and TRBJ2-3; D gene ambiguous. The CDR3 spans 13 residues. Germline CDR1 and CDR2: DFQATT and SNEGSKA (reference sequence). The germline V and J ends were trimmed by 6 bases and 3 bases, with 13 bases remaining between them. The CDR3 region has the DNA TGCAGTGCCCTCGAAGCGACGACAGATACGCAGTATTTT. As protein: CSALEATTDTQYF.

The rearrangement links TRBV15 to TRBJ1-5; 7 bases map to TRBD1. This CDR3 comprises 15 residues. With V trimmed by 0 bases and J by 4 bases, 3 bases remained unmatched. Germline V CDR1 and CDR2: LNHNV, YYDKDF (reference sequence). This CDR3 is CATSRDLTGNQPQHF. The CDR3, as DNA: TGTGCCACCAGCAGAGATCTGACAGGGAATCAGCCCCAGCATTTT.

This clonotype was counted only a few times. The genes are TRBV20-1 and TRBJ2-1; D unresolved. Trimming removed 3 bases from V and 2 bases from J, with 8 bases in between. The CDR3 has 13 amino acids. Per germline, CDR1 DFQATT and CDR2 SNEGSKA (reference sequence). This chain's CDR3 is CSASEVPYNEQFF. The CDR3, as DNA: TGCAGTGCTAGTGAGGTTCCCTACAATGAGCAGTTCTTC.

Ten or more counts support this clonotype. The chain employs TRBV20-1 and TRBJ2-5; D possibly uses TRBD1 or TRBD2 (5 bases each). Germline loops: CDR1 DFQATT, CDR2 SNEGSKA (reference sequence). V was cut by 0 bases and J by 4 bases, with 12 bases left in between. The CDR3 loop spans 14 amino acids. The CDR3 loop is CSARDGSGRETQYF. In DNA form, the CDR3 reads TGCAGTGCTAGAGATGGGTCAGGGAGAGAGACCCAGTACTTC.

This clonotype was counted between two and nine times. This chain uses TRBV29-1 with TRBJ2-2, with D uncertain. V gave up 7 bases and J gave up 2 bases, with 5 bases separating them. Germline CDR1 reads SQVTM; CDR2 reads ANQGSEA. This CDR3 region has 11 residues. The CDR3 region has the DNA TGCAGCGGATCAAACACCGGGGAGCTGTTTTTT. Translation: CSGSNTGELFF.

This clonotype has ten or more counts. The chain carries TRBV7-9 and TRBJ2-3; the D call may be TRBD1 or TRBD2 (5 bases each). The CDR3 covers 14 residues. From germline, CDR1 is SEHNR and CDR2 FQNEAQ (reference sequence). Deletions cut 9 bases from V and 4 bases from J, with 17 bases between. The CDR3 bases are TGTGCCAGTTCCATTGGGGGAAGCGCAGATACGCAGTATTTT. Its translation: CASSIGGSADTQYF.

The chain employs TRBV7-3 and TRBJ2-3, with 10 bases fitting TRBD2. The CDR3 length is 18 residues. Germline V gene data show CDR1 as SGHTA and CDR2 as FQGTGA. V gave up 0 bases and J gave up 6 bases; unmatched junction bases: 12. This chain's CDR3 is CASSLTTVTSGIGDTQYF. The CDR3 DNA is TGTGCCAGCAGCTTAACTACAGTAACTAGCGGGATAGGGGATACGCAGTATTTT. Variable domain in full (rest from reference TRBV7-3 and TRBJ2-3): GAGVSQTPSNKVTEKGKYVELRCDPISGHTALYWYRQSLGQGPEFLIYFQGTGAADDSGLPNDRFFAVRPEGSVSTLKIQRTERGDSAVYLCASSLTTVTSGIGDTQYFGPGTRLTVL.

This clonotype has just one count. A read error may produce the germline difference seen at one junction end. CDR3 protein: CASSPGTANERLFF. In DNA, the CDR3 is TGCGCCAGCAGTCCCGGGACAGCTAATGAAAGACTGTTTTTT. The chain is built from TRBV10-1 and TRBJ1-4, with 7 positions matching TRBD1. Germline V CDR1 and CDR2: WNHNN, SYGVQD (reference sequence). CDR3 length equals 14 residues.

This chain connects TRBV12-5 to TRBJ2-2; the D gene is possibly TRBD2 (5 bases). The ends were cut back, 6 bases at V and 5 bases at J, with 28 bases in the middle. Germline-derived CDR1 and CDR2 are LGHNT and FRNRAP. This CDR3 is 19 amino acids long. This chain's CDR3 is CASGLFGSVRGIHTGELFF. Written as DNA, the CDR3 is TGTGCTAGTGGCCTGTTTGGTTCAGTTCGAGGGATTCATACCGGGGAGCTGTTTTTT.

As to this clonotype: Germline is not matched at one junction end, which may reflect a read error. The CDR3 region has the DNA TGTGCCAGCAGCCCAACTTGGAGCGGCACAGGTACGCAGTATTTT. It encodes CASSPTWSGTGTQYF. The chain has TRBV7-2 and TRBJ2-3; TRBD1 or TRBD2 may be the D gene (5 bases each). The germline gives CDR1 SGHTA, CDR2 FQGNSA. This CDR3 comprises 15 residues.

This clonotype has only a few counts. CDR3 bases: TGTGCCAGCAGCGGGGGGAAACTGTTTTTT. Protein sequence: CASSGGKLFF. The rearrangement links TRBV12-3 or TRBV12-4 to TRBJ1-4; perhaps TRBD1 as D (5 bases). Trimming stripped 6 bases from V and 11 bases from J, with 7 bases between. The CDR3 loop spans 10 amino acids.

This CDR3 reads CASSQVPSGTSYEQYF. In DNA form, the CDR3 reads TGCGCCAGCAGCCAAGTCCCTAGCGGAACCTCCTACGAGCAGTACTTC. The chain employs TRBV4-1 and TRBJ2-7, with 7 bases identical to TRBD2. The length of the CDR3 is 16 residues. Trimming removed 1 base from V and 0 bases from J; junction bases left unmatched: 6. CDR1 and CDR2 (germline): MGHRA, YSYEKL.

V usage is TRBV29-1 and J usage is TRBJ1-1, with D uncertain. CDR3 length equals 12 residues. The V end lost 2 bases, the J end lost 3 bases, and 7 bases lay between the germline ends. CDR1 and CDR2 (germline): SQVTM, ANQGSEA. CDR3 sequence reads: CSVERLDTEAFF. CDR3 in DNA: TGCAGCGTTGAACGGCTGGACACTGAAGCTTTCTTT.

Comments on this clonotype: A single base separates this from a much larger clone, so it may be a read error. The rearrangement links TRBV29-1 to TRBJ2-7; no definite D call. Trimming took 3 bases from V and 10 from J, leaving 22 bases between them. Germline lookup yields CDR1 SQVTM and CDR2 ANQGSEA. The length of the CDR3 is 14 residues. This CDR3 reads CSVEFTLRQEAQYF. The CDR3 region has the DNA TGCAGCGTTGAGTTTACCCTACGCCAAGAGGCCCAGTACTTC.

The gene calls are TRBV5-4 and TRBJ2-3; D is possibly TRBD2 (5 bases). The CDR3 is 14 residues long. CDR1 and CDR2 (germline): SGHNT, YYREEE (reference sequence). V was pared by 3 bases and J by 2 bases, with 10 bases between. The CDR3, as DNA: TGTGCCAGCAGCTATGGGAGCTACACAGATACGCAGTATTTT. As protein: CASSYGSYTDTQYF.

As regards this clonotype: A read error is possible here, since a much larger clone lies one base away. J is TRBJ2-1 and V is TRBV5-1, with TRBD1 identical over 7 bases. The CDR3 covers 15 residues. From germline, CDR1 is SGHRS and CDR2 YFSETQ. The J segment lost 6 bases and the V segment lost 4 bases, leaving 10 bases of the junction unmatched. CDR3 sequence: CASSPRQGGSNEQFF. DNA of the CDR3: TGCGCCAGCAGCCCACGACAGGGCGGGTCCAATGAGCAGTTCTTC.